This T cell receptor (beta chain) was retrieved from a study of Graves' ophthalmopathy and Graves' hyperthyroidism. Points from the study as a whole: Clonotypes were expanded in thyroid at above 0.001 frequency, and most also appeared in blood.

CDR3 length: 17 residues. The V end lost 1 base, the J end lost 7 bases, and 22 bases lay between the germline ends. The germline CDR1 and CDR2 sequences are SGHVS and FQNEAQ. Clinical symptoms and serum thyroxine were used for diagnosis; TRAb, thyroid ultrasound and orbital computed tomography were also relied on. Out of about 9.6 ml of fresh peripheral blood, PBMCs were obtained. Transcripts of RNA were the source for amplifying TCR beta CDR3 regions. An initial RT-PCR round employing HTBI primers preceded a second-round multiplex PCR. TCRdb ran MiXCR on the multiplex PCR reads and lists one entry per CDR3 protein. This table has more than 150,000 distinct CDR3 sequences, less than 45% appearing once. This clonotype was seen many times. The antigen is not known.

The clonotype was recovered from a woman in her 40s with Graves' ophthalmopathy. Specimen: peripheral blood. This rearrangement joins TRBV7-8 to TRBJ2-5; D possibly corresponds to TRBD1 (5 bases). CDR3 sequence reads: CASSLESREMSWGTQYF. The CDR3 nucleotides are TGTGCCAGCAGCTTAGAAAGCAGGGAAATGAGCTGGGGGACCCAGTACTTC.